These T cell receptor beta chains were read from a single sample in a study of cytotoxic CD8 clonotypes in ibrutinib-treated CLL. The method was immunoSEQ multiplex PCR; TCRdb's version includes in-frame clones alone and lacks a portion of them. The data hold 65,000 to 80,000 clones, with roughly 80% observed a single time. Sequenced here: PBMCs, sampled after 24 months of ibrutinib treatment. These receptors were taken from a human donor with chronic lymphocytic leukemia. Both conserved end residues are part of each CDR3. The D gene is left open where the match is weak. Rows give clone size only sometimes, using once, few, many, or a class for an expanded clone.

d_gene	v_gene	abundance	j_gene	CDR3aa	CDR3nt
NA	TRBV7-9	NA	TRBJ2-1	CASSRGGNYNEQFF	TGTGCCAGCTCCCGGGGAGGAAACTACAATGAGCAGTTCTTC
TRBD1	TRBV28	NA	TRBJ1-3	CASSPRDRGLASGNTIYF	TGTGCCAGCAGCCCCCGGGACAGGGGATTAGCCTCTGGAAACACCATATATTTT
NA	TRBV7-9	NA	TRBJ1-4	CASSGSHPNEKLFF	TGTGCCAGCAGCGGCAGTCACCCAAATGAAAAACTGTTTTTT
NA	TRBV7-9	NA	TRBJ2-7	CASSWGTENDEQYF	TGTGCCAGCAGCTGGGGGACGGAAAATGACGAGCAGTACTTC
NA	TRBV28	few	TRBJ1-2	CASGVRYTF	TGTGCCAGCGGGGTACGCTACACCTTC
TRBD1	TRBV2	NA	TRBJ1-2	CASSTGGEIHYGYTF	TGTGCCAGCAGCACAGGGGGGGAGATACACTATGGCTACACCTTC
TRBD1	TRBV30	NA	TRBJ1-3	CAWSVHRGGYGNTIYF	TGTGCCTGGAGTGTACACAGAGGGGGCTATGGAAACACCATATATTTT
TRBD1	TRBV19	NA	TRBJ1-1	CASRVGQGVTEAFF	TGTGCCAGTAGGGTGGGGCAGGGGGTTACTGAAGCTTTCTTT
NA	TRBV7-2	NA	TRBJ2-7	CASSLALRGNEQYF	TGTGCCAGCAGCTTAGCGCTAAGGGGGAACGAGCAGTACTTC
NA	TRBV27	NA	TRBJ1-3	CASSTRGGNSGNTIYF	TGTGCCAGCAGTACCCGGGGCGGGAACTCTGGAAACACCATATATTTT
NA	TRBV28	NA	TRBJ2-1	CASSYGSSTYNEQFF	TGTGCCAGCAGTTACGGCAGCTCGACTTACAATGAGCAGTTCTTC
TRBD1	TRBV28	NA	TRBJ2-1	CASRSRDRDNEQFF	TGTGCCAGCAGGAGCCGGGACAGGGACAATGAGCAGTTCTTC
NA	TRBV6-5	NA	TRBJ2-7	CASSSPYSGSLYEQYF	TGTGCCAGCAGTTCCCCCTATAGCGGCAGTCTCTACGAGCAGTACTTC
NA	TRBV5-1	NA	TRBJ2-2	CASSLITGSSTGELFF	TGCGCCAGCAGCTTGATCACAGGGAGTAGCACCGGGGAGCTGTTTTTT
NA	TRBV30	NA	TRBJ2-2	CAWKTGSGFIGELFF	TGTGCCTGGAAAACAGGTTCGGGTTTCATCGGGGAGCTGTTTTTT
TRBD1	TRBV15	NA	TRBJ1-1	CATSRDQGQGARTEAFF	TGTGCCACCAGCAGAGATCAGGGACAGGGGGCAAGGACTGAAGCTTTCTTT
NA	TRBV9	NA	TRBJ2-2	CASSPRQGRGGELFF	TGTGCCAGCAGCCCACGACAGGGGAGGGGCGGGGAGCTGTTTTTT
TRBD2	TRBV7-9	NA	TRBJ2-1	CASSERLAGDYNEQFF	TGTGCCAGCAGCGAAAGACTAGCGGGAGATTACAATGAGCAGTTCTTC
NA	TRBV5-1	NA	TRBJ1-4	CASSPRATNEKLFF	TGCGCCAGCAGCCCCAGGGCAACTAATGAAAAACTGTTTTTT
NA	TRBV6-5	NA	TRBJ1-2	CASRADYGYTF	TGTGCCAGCAGGGCAGACTATGGCTACACCTTC
TRBD2	TRBV28	NA	TRBJ2-1	CASSMAGGPGYNEQFF	TGTGCCAGCAGTATGGCGGGAGGGCCTGGCTACAATGAGCAGTTCTTC
NA	TRBV6-7	NA	TRBJ1-1	CASSTPPVFF	TGTGCCAGCAGTACCCCTCCGGTTTTCTTT
NA	TRBV28	few	TRBJ1-2	CASSLGGDYGYTF	TGTGCCAGCAGTTTGGGGGGAGACTATGGCTACACCTTC
NA	TRBV15	NA	TRBJ2-5	CATSRDLAEETQYF	TGTGCCACCAGCAGAGATCTGGCGGAAGAGACCCAGTACTTC